The 4 T cell receptor beta chains below come from one sample, sequenced in a study of vaccination and CD4 T cells after COVID-19. An Oncomine TCR Beta short-read assay was used to sequence the DNA from cultured CD4+ T cells. TCRdb re-called the PCR reads with MiXCR, one entry per CDR3 protein. The top ten hold around an eighth of the sample, which has 9,000 to 10,000 distinct CDR3 sequences, 30% to 40% seen once. Their antigen targets remain unknown. Treatment given: approximately 11-day PBMC culture with coronavirus spike peptide pools or control peptides (ViraFEST assay). An unexposed donor provided the CD4+ T cells, which were collected before the COVID-19 pandemic (2011-2018). Sequencing used CD4+ T cells from blood, cultured in vitro. These TCRs come from a human donor in good health.

This clonotype was counted only a few times. The chain has TRBV6-1 and TRBJ1-5; D gene ambiguous. The CDR3 runs 13 residues. Germline V CDR1 and CDR2: MNHNS, SASEGT. Trimming left V 5 bases short and J 3 bases short, with 8 bases between. The CDR3 here is CASSHDINQPQHF. In DNA, the CDR3 is TGTGCCAGCAGTCACGATATCAATCAGCCCCAGCATTTT.

The rearrangement joins TRBV6-5 to TRBJ1-1; no reliable D call. The CDR3 covers 14 residues. The V end lost 1 base, the J end lost 4 bases, and 10 bases lay between the germline ends. Germline CDR1 MNHEY, CDR2 SVGAGI. The CDR3, as DNA: TGTGCCAGCAGTTACTGGGATAGGAGCACTGAAGCTTTCTTT. Translation: CASSYWDRSTEAFF.

The V and J genes are TRBV19 and TRBJ1-5; D call uncertain. CDR1 and CDR2 from the germline V gene are LNHDA and SQIVND (reference sequence). The V end was cut by 9 bases, the J end by 0 bases, with 21 bases between. This CDR3 has 17 amino acids. The CDR3 DNA reads TGTGCCAGCCAAGGACGTCCGCGGGCTTATAGCAATCAGCCCCAGCATTTT. It yields the protein CASQGRPRAYSNQPQHF.

The rearrangement joins TRBV6-1 to TRBJ2-7, with TRBD1 as a possible D gene (5 bases). CDR1 is MNHNS, CDR2 SASEGT, per germline. V was pared by 6 bases and J by 2 bases, with 11 bases between. This CDR3 has 13 residues. Written as DNA, the CDR3 is TGTGCCAGCAGAAGGATGACAGCCTACGAGCAGTACTTC. Encoded protein: CASRRMTAYEQYF.